These 20 T cell receptor beta chains were all obtained from the same sample, sequenced in a study of preoperative IRX-2 immunotherapy in early breast cancer. Assay used: immunoSEQ multiplex PCR; TCRdb lists only in-frame clones, some missing. This sample has over 55,000 clones, with roughly 95% found just once. Noted treatment: preoperative locoregional IRX-2 cytokine immunotherapy. The sample here was taken from a patient treated with IRX-2 immunotherapy. Receptors originate from a human donor with breast cancer.

The rearrangement joins TRBV2 to TRBJ1-2; no definite D call. Germline V gene lookup returns CDR1 SNHLY and CDR2 FYNNEI. Trimming took 6 bases from V and 4 from J, leaving 9 bases between them. This CDR3 is 12 amino acids long. The CDR3, as DNA: TGTGCCAGCAGGGCGGACCTCTATGGCTACACCTTC. It codes for CASRADLYGYTF.

The count of this clone is one. The chain is built from TRBV28 and TRBJ2-7; 8 bases map to TRBD1. V was clipped by 3 bases and J by 12 bases; unmatched bases: 7. The CDR3 has 12 amino acids. Germline values: CDR1 MDHEN, CDR2 SYDVKM. The chain's CDR3 is CASSLFGQGPYF. The CDR3 nucleotides read TGTGCCAGCAGTTTGTTTGGACAGGGACCGTACTTC.

The chain is built from TRBV5-6 and TRBJ2-3, with TRBD2 identical over 9 bases. The germline V gene has CDR1 SGHDT and CDR2 YYEEEE. There are 16 residues in the CDR3. V was clipped by 0 bases and J by 1 base; unmatched bases: 3. This CDR3 is CASSLVASGGTDTQYF. The CDR3 nucleotides read TGTGCCAGCAGCTTGGTTGCTAGCGGGGGCACAGATACGCAGTATTTT.

This clone appeared a few times. V and J are TRBV7-8 and TRBJ1-5; 8 nucleotides align to TRBD1. This CDR3 is built from 15 residues. From germline, CDR1 is SGHVS and CDR2 FQNEAQ. The ends lost 5 bases at V and 5 bases at J; junction bases unmatched: 8. The CDR3, as DNA: TGTGCCAGCAGCACGACAGGGGACCGTGATCAGCCCCAGCATTTT. This translates into CASSTTGDRDQPQHF.

This chain joins TRBV6-5 and TRBJ1-2; the match to TRBD1 covers 9 bases. The CDR3 spans 12 residues. Germline V gene sequence: CDR1 MNHEY, CDR2 SVGAGI. V dropped 8 bases and J dropped 7; count of bases not matched to a gene: 5. The CDR3 DNA sequence: TGTGCCAGCTCCCGGGACAGGGTTGGCTACACCTTC. Protein product: CASSRDRVGYTF.

The J gene is TRBJ1-5, the V gene TRBV28; D may be TRBD1 (6 bases). The V gene lost 6 bases and the J gene lost 3 bases, with 18 bases spanning the gap. This CDR3 contains 16 residues. In germline, CDR1 is MDHEN, CDR2 SYDVKM. The CDR3 DNA sequence: TGTGCCAGCAGCCCCATCTGGGGGGCGTTCAATCAGCCCCAGCATTTT. Translation gives CASSPIWGAFNQPQHF.

This clone was seen once. V and J are TRBV10-3 and TRBJ2-2; no clear D. The V and J ends lost 10 bases and 0 bases respectively, with 15 bases between them. CDR1 and CDR2 from the germline V gene are ENHRY and SYGVKD. This CDR3 spans 15 amino acids. CDR3 nucleotides: TGTGCCACAGGTGTGAGCCAGACGAACACCGGGGAGCTGTTTTTT. Translated: CATGVSQTNTGELFF.

This chain links TRBV7-2 with TRBJ1-2; D might be TRBD1 (5 bases). The germline V gene encodes CDR1 SGHTA and CDR2 FQGNSA. Trimming took off 2 bases at V and 4 bases at J, with 11 bases between the two ends. The CDR3 spans 14 residues. This CDR3 is CASSLSPGGYGYTF. The CDR3 region has the DNA TGTGCCAGCAGCTTATCCCCCGGGGGCTATGGCTACACCTTC.

The CDR3 bases are TGTGCCAGTAGTAGCGTGGGAACCGAAGCTTTCTTT. Its protein is CASSSVGTEAFF. V usage is TRBV19 and J usage is TRBJ1-1; D is unclear. V dropped 4 bases and J dropped 8 bases, with 11 bases sitting between them. CDR1 and CDR2 (germline): LNHDA, SQIVND (reference sequence). There are 12 residues in the CDR3.

J is TRBJ1-1 and V is TRBV2, with unresolved D. Deletions cut 1 base from V and 2 bases from J, with 11 bases between. CDR3 length: 15 residues. Germline CDR1 is SNHLY and CDR2 is FYNNEI. CDR3 amino acids: CASSEGLPLNTEAFF. CDR3 coding DNA: TGTGCCAGCAGTGAAGGACTGCCTCTAAACACTGAAGCTTTCTTT.

J is TRBJ2-2 and V is TRBV28; 7 positions match TRBD1. Trimming took 5 bases from V and 5 from J; bases not matched to a gene: 5. This CDR3 has 14 residues. Germline assignment: CDR1 MDHEN and CDR2 SYDVKM. This CDR3 reads CASSNSDRTGELFF. The CDR3 nucleotides are TGTGCCAGCAGTAATTCGGACAGGACCGGGGAGCTGTTTTTT. Using reference TRBV28 and TRBJ2-2 for the parts outside the CDR3, the full variable domain is DVKVTQSSRYLVKRTGEKVFLECVQDMDHENMFWYRQDPGLGLRLIYFSYDVKMKEKGDIPEGYSVSREKKERFSLILESASTNQTSMYLCASSNSDRTGELFFGEGSRLTVL.

This clone occurred once. The V gene is TRBV7-2, the J gene TRBJ1-5, with unresolved D. This CDR3 has 14 residues. V was pared by 0 bases and J by 1 base, with 4 bases between. Germline V gene sequence: CDR1 SGHTA, CDR2 FQGNSA. In DNA form, the CDR3 reads TGTGCCAGCAGCTTAGCAGGGAGCAATCAGCCCCAGCATTTT. Its protein is CASSLAGSNQPQHF.

The chain links TRBV7-3 to TRBJ2-3; TRBD2 is a possible D gene (6 bases). Germline CDR1 reads SGHTA; CDR2 reads FQGTGA. The CDR3 length is 14 residues. Trimming shortened V by 0 bases and J by 5 bases, and 9 bases separated the two germline ends. In DNA, the CDR3 is TGTGCCAGCAGCTTAACGGGAGGTAGAGATACGCAGTATTTT. Protein: CASSLTGGRDTQYF.

V and J are TRBV5-4 and TRBJ2-1; D gene unclear. The germline CDR1 and CDR2 sequences are SGHNT and YYREEE (reference sequence). Between the trimmed V and J ends, which lost 4 bases and 9 bases, there was a span of 11 bases. CDR3 length: 12 amino acids. CDR3 sequence reads: CASSSQRSEQFF. CDR3 nucleotides: TGTGCCAGCAGCAGTCAGAGGAGTGAGCAGTTCTTC.

The gene calls are TRBV5-1 and TRBJ2-3; 9 bases map to TRBD1. The CDR3 consists of 16 residues. Trimming removed 4 bases from V and 1 base from J; junction bases left unmatched: 7. Germline CDR1 and CDR2: SGHRS and YFSETQ. CDR3 sequence reads: CASSLQGAGGTDTQYF. The CDR3 coding sequence is TGCGCCAGCAGCCTACAGGGGGCGGGGGGCACAGATACGCAGTATTTT.

The CDR3, as DNA: TGCGCCAGCAGCCAAATCACGGGGGGGGGCGCCTACGAGCAGTACTTC. Protein product: CASSQITGGGAYEQYF. The chain couples TRBV4-1 to TRBJ2-7, with 8 bases that match TRBD2. The length of the CDR3 is 16 residues. Per germline, CDR1 MGHRA and CDR2 YSYEKL. The ends lost 2 bases at V and 2 bases at J; junction bases unmatched: 8.

V usage is TRBV7-2 and J usage is TRBJ2-3; 7 positions match TRBD1. V was pared by 5 bases and J by 0 bases, with 2 bases of the junction left unmatched. CDR3 size: 14 residues. The germline gives CDR1 SGHTA, CDR2 FQGNSA. CDR3 loop: CASSRDSSTDTQYF. The CDR3 bases are TGTGCCAGCAGCCGGGACAGCAGCACAGATACGCAGTATTTT.

The CDR3, as DNA: TGTGCCAGTAGTCCACGTGGGGAGTGGCAGCCCCAGCATTTT. As protein: CASSPRGEWQPQHF. The J gene is TRBJ1-5, the V gene TRBV19; D is unclear. Trimming took 5 bases from V and 7 from J, leaving 15 bases between them. In germline, CDR1 is LNHDA, CDR2 SQIVND (reference sequence). The CDR3 has 14 amino acids.

The chain combines TRBV10-3 with TRBJ2-1; TRBD2 agrees at 9 bases. CDR3 length equals 17 residues. Trimming cost V 4 bases and J 6 bases; bases outside gene matches: 13. Germline assignment: CDR1 ENHRY and CDR2 SYGVKD. CDR3 protein: CAISGRGVAGGGNEQFF. Here the CDR3 DNA reads TGTGCCATCAGTGGCCGGGGGGTTGCGGGAGGGGGCAATGAGCAGTTCTTC.

This clone showed up just once. This rearrangement joins TRBV13 to TRBJ1-1; D unresolved. Trimming took 1 base from V and 11 from J, leaving 8 bases between them. The CDR3 is made up of 11 amino acids. Germline values: CDR1 PRHDT, CDR2 FYEKMQ (reference sequence). The CDR3: CASSLEGAAFF. The CDR3 DNA is TGTGCCAGCAGCTTAGAAGGTGCGGCTTTCTTT.